A selection of T cell receptor beta chains follows, all from one sample in a study of metastatic and nonmetastatic thyroid tumors. TCRdb reassembled clones from the PCR reads with MiXCR. The profile shows tens of thousands of clones, around 20% of them singletons. The sample comprised blood. These receptors were taken from a female donor with papillary thyroid cancer or a benign thyroid nodule (not recorded which). Some clones in this sample may be carry-over from other donors' samples. CDR3s include the opening cysteine and the closing phenylalanine or tryptophan. A D gene is named only where the DNA matches it firmly. The size field is filled for only some rows; it gives once, few, many or a size class.

v_gene	abundance	d_gene	j_gene	CDR3aa	CDR3nt
TRBV27	.	.	TRBJ1-5	CASSLENLQQPQHF	TGTGCCAGCAGTTTAGAGAATCTACAGCAGCCCCAGCATTTT
TRBV7-9	.	TRBD1	TRBJ2-2	CASSRRDRVTGELFF	TGTGCCAGCAGCAGACGGGACAGGGTAACCGGGGAGCTGTTTTTT
TRBV15	medium-sized	TRBD1	TRBJ2-7	CATSKDRGPYEQYF	TGTGCCACCAGCAAAGACAGGGGTCCCTACGAGCAGTACTTC
TRBV28	few	.	TRBJ1-2	CASGEAGGYYGYTF	TGTGCCAGCGGCGAAGCAGGCGGGTACTATGGCTACACCTTC
TRBV29-1	many	.	TRBJ2-2	CSVERGPGELFF	TGCAGCGTTGAACGTGGGCCCGGGGAGCTGTTTTTT
TRBV27	.	.	TRBJ1-1	CASSLWLNTEAFF	TGTGCCAGCAGTTTATGGTTGAACACTGAAGCTTTCTTT
TRBV3-1	many	.	TRBJ1-1	CASSLVPTGVAFF	TGTGCCAGCAGCCTAGTACCGACCGGTGTAGCTTTCTTT
TRBV20-1	many	TRBD2	TRBJ2-1	CSAAGDVIDEQFF	TGCAGTGCTGCGGGAGACGTAATAGATGAGCAGTTCTTC
TRBV6-6	few	.	TRBJ2-1	CASTYRDSSHNEQFF	TGTGCCAGCACTTACCGGGACTCCTCTCACAATGAGCAGTTCTTC
TRBV7-6	.	.	TRBJ2-7	CASTPTAGQGGEQYF	TGTGCCAGCACCCCGACGGCAGGCCAGGGTGGCGAGCAGTACTTC
TRBV10-3	few	TRBD1	TRBJ1-5	CAISESGGQGNQPQHF	TGTGCCATCAGTGAGTCCGGGGGACAGGGTAATCAGCCCCAGCATTTT
TRBV11-1	few	.	TRBJ1-1	CASSHSKYRVNTEAFF	TGTGCCAGCAGCCACTCGAAATACAGGGTGAACACTGAAGCTTTCTTT
TRBV19	.	TRBD2	TRBJ2-1	CASSIRSGGPREQFF	TGTGCCAGTAGTATTAGGTCGGGAGGGCCTCGTGAGCAGTTCTTC
TRBV19	.	.	TRBJ2-7	CASSEWTAQYEQYF	TGTGCCAGTAGTGAATGGACAGCTCAGTACGAGCAGTACTTC
TRBV12-3/TRBV12-4	.	.	TRBJ2-7	CASSLGAIGYEQYF	TGTGCCAGCAGTTTAGGTGCTATCGGGTATGAGCAGTACTTC
TRBV28	.	.	TRBJ2-1	CASILGGSMGNEQFF	TGTGCCAGCATTTTAGGGGGGTCAATGGGAAATGAGCAGTTCTTC
TRBV28	.	.	TRBJ2-3	CSSSPCGEADTQYF	TGTTCCAGCAGCCCGTGCGGGGAGGCAGATACGCAGTATTTT
TRBV6-2/TRBV6-3	few	.	TRBJ2-7	CASSYHPYEQYF	TGTGCCAGCAGTTACCACCCCTACGAGCAGTACTTC
TRBV6-5	few	.	TRBJ1-2	CASSYSDRRGYTF	TGTGCCAGCAGTTACTCGGATCGTCGAGGCTACACCTTC
TRBV5-1	few	.	TRBJ2-3	CASSLMDRTDTQYF	TGCGCCAGCAGCTTGATGGACCGCACAGATACGCAGTATTTT
TRBV27	few	TRBD2	TRBJ2-1	CASRPATSDSYNEQFF	TGTGCCAGCAGACCCGCGACTAGCGATTCCTACAATGAGCAGTTCTTC
TRBV19	many	.	TRBJ1-5	CASTVTGDYQPQHF	TGTGCCAGTACCGTGACAGGAGATTATCAGCCCCAGCATTTT
TRBV7-7	many	.	TRBJ2-1	CASSLGRTIKENEQFF	TGTGCTAGCAGCTTAGGACGGACCATTAAAGAAAATGAGCAGTTCTTC
TRBV20-1	many	TRBD1	TRBJ1-5	CSAPEGQGYYSNQPQHF	TGCAGTGCTCCCGAGGGACAGGGCTACTATAGCAATCAGCCCCAGCATTTT
TRBV15	medium-sized	TRBD2	TRBJ2-1	CATRGTSGHNEQFF	TGTGCCACCAGGGGGACTAGCGGACACAATGAGCAGTTCTTC
TRBV6-1	.	.	TRBJ1-1	CASSEGFTEAFF	TGTGCCAGCAGTGAGGGGTTTACCGAAGCTTTCTTT
TRBV5-1	many	TRBD1	TRBJ2-2	CASNRQGDTGELFF	TGCGCCAGCAACAGACAGGGGGACACCGGGGAGCTGTTTTTT
TRBV27	.	.	TRBJ1-1	CASSVYANTEAFF	TGTGCCAGCAGTGTCTATGCGAACACTGAAGCTTTCTTT
TRBV7-3	.	.	TRBJ2-3	CASSIRGFGTDTQYF	TGTGCCAGCAGCATCAGGGGTTTTGGCACAGATACGCAGTATTTT
TRBV25-1	.	TRBD2	TRBJ2-3	CASGGELAFTDTQYF	TGTGCCAGCGGGGGGGAACTAGCTTTCACAGATACGCAGTATTTT
TRBV2	.	TRBD1	TRBJ1-2	CASSEGQDRYGYTF	TGTGCCAGCAGTGAGGGACAGGACCGCTATGGCTACACCTTC
TRBV2	.	.	TRBJ2-2	CASRWTQNTGELFF	TGTGCCAGCCGGTGGACACAGAACACCGGGGAGCTGTTTTTT
TRBV6-1	few	TRBD1	TRBJ1-5	CASSRTGWVGRNQPQHF	TGTGCCAGCAGTAGGACAGGGTGGGTCGGTCGGAATCAGCCCCAGCATTTT
TRBV29-1	many	TRBD2	TRBJ2-1	CSVSTSGSGSYNEQFF	TGCAGCGTTTCCACTAGCGGGAGCGGTTCCTACAATGAGCAGTTCTTC
TRBV6-2/TRBV6-3	few	.	TRBJ2-1	CASSYGQGRLLYNNEQFF	TGTGCCAGCAGTTACGGGCAGGGGCGGTTACTGTACAACAATGAGCAGTTCTTC
TRBV7-6	few	.	TRBJ2-7	CASRLVPDPSYEQHF	TGTGCCAGCAGATTAGTCCCGGACCCCTCCTACGAGCAGCACTTC
TRBV11-2	few	TRBD2	TRBJ2-1	CASSESGGAYNEQFF	TGTGCCAGCAGCGAAAGCGGGGGGGCCTACAATGAGCAGTTCTTC
TRBV28	many	TRBD1	TRBJ1-1	CASRKTGGLAEAFF	TGTGCCAGCAGAAAGACAGGGGGTCTCGCTGAAGCTTTCTTT
TRBV9	many	.	TRBJ2-1	CASSADREQFF	TGTGCCAGCAGCGCCGACAGGGAGCAGTTCTTC
TRBV20-1	few	TRBD1	TRBJ1-6	CSARDLWDRGGGSPLHF	TGCAGTGCTAGAGATCTGTGGGACAGGGGAGGGGGTTCACCCCTCCACTTT
TRBV7-2	many	.	TRBJ2-5	CASSPLETQYF	TGTGCCAGCAGTCCCCTGGAGACCCAGTACTTC
TRBV7-9	medium-sized	TRBD2	TRBJ2-1	CASSPSGALYNEQFF	TGTGCCAGCAGCCCTAGCGGGGCCCTATACAATGAGCAGTTCTTC
TRBV14	.	TRBD1	TRBJ2-7	CSSSPQGQVGHEQYF	TGTTCCAGCAGCCCCCAGGGACAGGTAGGACACGAGCAGTACTTC
TRBV30	many	.	TRBJ1-5	CAWSPLTGRDQPQHF	TGTGCCTGGAGTCCTCTTACAGGGAGGGACCAGCCCCAGCATTTT
TRBV4-1	few	.	TRBJ1-5	CASSQEGKGQPQHF	TGCGCCAGCAGCCAAGAGGGAAAGGGTCAGCCCCAGCATTTT
TRBV5-1	many	TRBD1	TRBJ2-1	CATSRQGDNEQFF	TGCGCCACCTCCCGACAGGGCGACAATGAGCAGTTCTTC
TRBV11-2	.	.	TRBJ1-2	CASSFVHRPYGYTF	TGTGCCAGCAGCTTCGTTCACAGACCCTATGGCTACACCTTC
TRBV19	many	.	TRBJ1-5	CATRSVGGPSNQPQHF	TGTGCCACCCGTTCGGTCGGGGGCCCTAGCAATCAGCCCCAGCATTTT